This is a list of T cell receptor beta chains from one sample in a study of CD8 T cells in Susac syndrome. TCRdb called the immunoSEQ multiplex PCR reads again in MiXCR, with one record for every CDR3 protein. This table has 150,000 to 200,000 distinct CDR3 sequences, roughly 94% appearing once. The material sequenced was CD4+ T cells from PBMCs. The receptors derive from a human donor with multiple sclerosis. Both conserved end residues are part of each CDR3. Clone size appears in some rows only: once, few, many, or a class for an expanded clone.

V gene,clone size,J gene,CDR3 protein
TRBV2,NA,TRBJ2-1,CASRTPRGRLEQFF
TRBV5-4,NA,TRBJ2-4,CASSPSRAVNIQYF
TRBV6-6,once,TRBJ2-1,CASSYLVRGEQFF
TRBV29-1,NA,TRBJ1-3,CSVKGQGFGNTIYF
TRBV30,NA,TRBJ1-2,CALGQGLNNYGYTF
TRBV29-1,NA,TRBJ2-1,CSVVTSGRAHNEQFF
TRBV6-5,once,TRBJ1-5,CASSDSRSGSWQPQHF
TRBV12-3/TRBV12-4,NA,TRBJ1-1,CASRTQGEAFF
TRBV18,NA,TRBJ1-1,CASSRTGRTEAFF
TRBV7-8,NA,TRBJ1-5,CASSSLGQGGQPQHF
TRBV2,NA,TRBJ1-2,CAIHLRGRDGYTF
TRBV5-4,NA,TRBJ2-1,CASSLAREGHDEQFF
TRBV6-2/TRBV6-3,NA,TRBJ1-1,CASSLAPGVWTEAFF
TRBV4-2,NA,TRBJ2-7,CASSQEKRSYEQYF
TRBV6-2/TRBV6-3,NA,TRBJ1-1,CASSYRVNTEAFF
TRBV30,once,TRBJ1-2,CAWSVPPGNGYTF
TRBV4-1,NA,TRBJ2-5,CASSHLRGSQETQYF
TRBV2,NA,TRBJ1-1,CASTFRDRNTEAFF
TRBV7-2,NA,TRBJ1-5,CASSFDFLPQHF
TRBV30,once,TRBJ1-2,CAWTRGWGGYTF
TRBV20-1,once,TRBJ2-3,CSASLRGASTDTQYF
TRBV10-3,NA,TRBJ1-2,CAISAIRDKGGYTF
TRBV5-1,NA,TRBJ2-1,CASSPGTSNNEQFF
TRBV5-1,NA,TRBJ2-1,CASSLASGLGYNEQFF
TRBV12-3/TRBV12-4,NA,TRBJ1-5,CASSVRGSNQPQHF
TRBV12-3/TRBV12-4,NA,TRBJ1-1,CASTRWESDTEAFF
TRBV7-2,NA,TRBJ2-6,CASSKQGNGANVLTF
TRBV7-9,NA,TRBJ2-2,CASSLSARVTGELFF
TRBV20-1,NA,TRBJ1-1,CSARDLMGPWDGPQAFF
TRBV29-1,NA,TRBJ2-7,CSVRGRAGYEQYF
TRBV6-2/TRBV6-3,NA,TRBJ2-1,CASSYLAGRLWDEQFF